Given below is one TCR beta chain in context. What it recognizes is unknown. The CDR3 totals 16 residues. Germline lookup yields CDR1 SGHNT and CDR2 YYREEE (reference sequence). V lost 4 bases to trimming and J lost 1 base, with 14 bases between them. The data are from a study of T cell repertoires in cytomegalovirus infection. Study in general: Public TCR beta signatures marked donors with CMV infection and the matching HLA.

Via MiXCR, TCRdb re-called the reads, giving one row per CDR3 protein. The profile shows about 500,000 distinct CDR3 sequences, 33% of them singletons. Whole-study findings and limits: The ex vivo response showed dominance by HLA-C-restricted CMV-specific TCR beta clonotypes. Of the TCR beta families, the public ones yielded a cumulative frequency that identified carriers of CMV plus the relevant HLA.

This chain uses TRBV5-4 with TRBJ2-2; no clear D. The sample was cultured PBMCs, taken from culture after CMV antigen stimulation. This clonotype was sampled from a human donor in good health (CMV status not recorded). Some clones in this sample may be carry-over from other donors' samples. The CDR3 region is CASSPPGPVNTGELFF. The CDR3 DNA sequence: TGTGCCAGCAGCCCCCCCGGACCAGTGAACACCGGGGAGCTGTTTTTT.